The rows below give T cell receptor beta chains drawn from one sample of a study of blood T cell repertoires in COVID-19. Clones were sequenced by immunoSEQ multiplex PCR, and TCRdb holds only the in-frame ones, with some missing. This table has under 300,000 clones, 88% appearing once. Sequencing was carried out using PBMCs or T cells enriched from blood (not recorded which). The receptors were gathered from a woman in her 30s who had recovered from COVID-19. Each CDR3 is given with its conserved first and last residue. A D gene is named only where the DNA matches it firmly. Where a row states a size, it is once, few, many or the class of an expanded clone; other rows omit it.

clone_size,v_call,j_call,d_call,cdr3_nt,cdr3_aa
-,TRBV7-2,TRBJ2-7,TRBD2,TGTGCCAGCAGCTTAGCGCGGACTAGCGGGGGATACGAGCAGTACTTC,CASSLARTSGGYEQYF
-,TRBV28,TRBJ1-2,-,TGTGCCAGCAGTCCGATCCTCTGGCGGCAGTTAAACTATGGCTACACCTTC,CASSPILWRQLNYGYTF
-,TRBV5-1,TRBJ1-4,-,TGCGCCAGCAGCCCCGACCGGGGTGAAAAACTGTTTTTT,CASSPDRGEKLFF
-,TRBV28,TRBJ1-1,-,TGTGCCAGCAGTTTAAGGAGGGGAGAAACTGAAGCTTTCTTT,CASSLRRGETEAFF
few,TRBV10-3,TRBJ1-2,TRBD1,TGTGCCACGAGGGGGACAGAGGATGGCTACACCTTC,CATRGTEDGYTF
-,TRBV30,TRBJ2-2,TRBD2,TGTGCCTCCCAAGGAGCGGGAGGGCCCTCGTTTGCCGGGGAGCTGTTTTTT,CASQGAGGPSFAGELFF
-,TRBV19,TRBJ2-1,-,TGTGCCAGTAGTATAGATCAGGGGCTAAGATACAATGAGCAGTTCTTC,CASSIDQGLRYNEQFF
few,TRBV21-1,TRBJ1-2,-,TGTGCCAGCAGCAAAGGAACAGGGTACTATGGCTACACCTTC,CASSKGTGYYGYTF
-,TRBV30,TRBJ1-2,-,TGTGCCTGGAGTGTACAGAGAACATATGGCTACACCTTC,CAWSVQRTYGYTF
-,TRBV15,TRBJ2-7,TRBD1,TGTGCCACCAGCAGAGATAGGGGGACAGCCTACGAGCAGTACTTC,CATSRDRGTAYEQYF
-,TRBV19,TRBJ2-4,TRBD2,TGTGCCAGTAGTATATCGGGCGGGAGGGGACTTCTAGCCAAAAACATTCAGTACTTC,CASSISGGRGLLAKNIQYF
-,TRBV7-3,TRBJ2-7,-,TGTGCCAGCAGCTTAGGGGGCGCGCCGTCCTACGAGCAGTACTTC,CASSLGGAPSYEQYF
-,TRBV5-1,TRBJ1-4,-,TGCGCCAGCAGCGCCTACCGTACGGGTAATGAAAAACTGTTTTTT,CASSAYRTGNEKLFF
-,TRBV19,TRBJ2-1,TRBD2,TGTGCCAGTAGTATCCTAGCGGGAGGTAGAGGGGCCAATGAGCAGTTCTTC,CASSILAGGRGANEQFF
once,TRBV30,TRBJ2-7,TRBD2,TGTGCCTGGACCCGGGGGGGAAATGATTTTTTCCGGGAGCAGTACTTC,CAWTRGGNDFFREQYF
-,TRBV27,TRBJ2-3,-,TGTGCCAGCAGTTTATGGGGGCGCGGGACAGATACGCAGTATTTT,CASSLWGRGTDTQYF
-,TRBV5-4,TRBJ2-7,TRBD2,TGTGCCAGCAGCTTAAGGTACCCTGGACTAGCGGCCTACGAGCAGTACTTC,CASSLRYPGLAAYEQYF
-,TRBV19,TRBJ2-1,TRBD2,TGTGCCAGTAGTATTCGTCATTTGGGAGGGTTTGGATACAATGAGCAGTTCTTC,CASSIRHLGGFGYNEQFF
once,TRBV18,TRBJ1-1,-,TGTGCCAGCTCAAAGGCATCCAGGGCCACTGAAGCTTTCTTT,CASSKASRATEAFF
-,TRBV30,TRBJ2-7,-,TGTGCCTGGAGTTGGCAGGGAAACCCAGCTTACGAGCAGTACTTC,CAWSWQGNPAYEQYF
-,TRBV9,TRBJ2-3,TRBD2,TGTGCCAGCAGCGTACTCCAGCGGGAGGGTAGCACAGATACGCAGTATTTT,CASSVLQREGSTDTQYF
-,TRBV5-1,TRBJ1-1,TRBD1,TGCGCCAGCAGCTTGGGGGACAGGGACCCTTTAAACACTGAAGCTTTCTTT,CASSLGDRDPLNTEAFF
-,TRBV28,TRBJ2-7,TRBD1,TGTGCCAGCAGTTTACCTTGGACAGGGAGCTCCTACGAGCAGTACTTC,CASSLPWTGSSYEQYF
-,TRBV9,TRBJ2-7,TRBD1,TGTGCCAGCAGCGTGGGGACAGGGCGCCCCTACGAGCAGTACTTC,CASSVGTGRPYEQYF
-,TRBV4-1,TRBJ2-7,-,TGCGCCAGCAGCCAAGATCGGGGACATCAGTTCTACGAGCAGTACTTC,CASSQDRGHQFYEQYF
-,TRBV7-9,TRBJ2-5,TRBD1,TGTGCCAGCAGCCGACAGGGAGAAGAGACCCAGTACTTC,CASSRQGEETQYF
few,TRBV7-3,TRBJ1-5,TRBD1,TGTGCCAGCAGCCCGGGACAGACCAATCAGCCCCAGCATTTT,CASSPGQTNQPQHF
-,TRBV9,TRBJ1-1,-,TGTGCCAGCAGCGTAGGTCAGGGGACCGAAGCTTTCTTT,CASSVGQGTEAFF
-,TRBV5-1,TRBJ1-1,-,TGCGCCAGCCGCAGCGAAGGCACTGAAGCTTTCTTT,CASRSEGTEAFF
-,TRBV27,TRBJ2-3,-,TGTGCCAGCAGTTTTTTCCCTCGGAGCTCCAACCCCCACACAGATACGCAGTATTTT,CASSFFPRSSNPHTDTQYF
-,TRBV19,TRBJ2-7,TRBD1,TGTGCCAGTAGTTTTGGGACAGGGCCGACCTACGAGCAGTACTTC,CASSFGTGPTYEQYF
-,TRBV6-5,TRBJ1-1,-,TGTGCCAGCAGTTACGATAGGGGCAGGGCTTTCTTT,CASSYDRGRAFF
-,TRBV5-1,TRBJ2-5,TRBD2,TGCGCCAGCGGCCCCACTAGCGGAAAAGAGACCCAGTACTTC,CASGPTSGKETQYF
-,TRBV5-4,TRBJ1-5,-,TGTGCCAGCAGCCCCTCTCCCGGACAGAGCAATCAGCCCCAGCATTTT,CASSPSPGQSNQPQHF
-,TRBV4-1,TRBJ1-5,TRBD1,TGCGCCAGCAGCCCGCGACAGGGGCCGACCCGGCCCCAGCATTTT,CASSPRQGPTRPQHF
-,TRBV24-1,TRBJ2-5,TRBD1,TGTGCCACCAGTGATTTGGGGACAGAACCTAACTTTCAGTACTTC,CATSDLGTEPNFQYF
-,TRBV10-3,TRBJ1-2,-,TGTGCCATCCCCGCCGACTCGGGGATATATGGCTACACCTTC,CAIPADSGIYGYTF
-,TRBV3-1/TRBV3-2,TRBJ2-5,TRBD1,TGTGCCAGCAGCCAAGATACAGGGGGAGAGACCCAGTACTTC,CASSQDTGGETQYF
-,TRBV25-1,TRBJ2-3,TRBD2,TGTGCCAGCAGTGAATGGGTAGCGGGAGTTTCAGATACGCAGTATTTT,CASSEWVAGVSDTQYF
-,TRBV3-1/TRBV3-2,TRBJ1-1,TRBD1,TGTGCCAGCAGCCACGGCCTTGGACAGGTCAACACTGAAGCTTTCTTT,CASSHGLGQVNTEAFF
-,TRBV14,TRBJ2-3,TRBD2,TGTGCCAGCAGCCTGTTCAGCGTGCGGGGGGGCCAAGGCACAGATACGCAGTATTTT,CASSLFSVRGGQGTDTQYF
once,TRBV5-1,TRBJ1-2,-,TGCGCCAGCAGCCCCTCAGCCGGGGTCCATGGCTACACCTTC,CASSPSAGVHGYTF
-,TRBV28,TRBJ1-1,TRBD1,TGTGCCAGCAGTTCGACAGGGGCCCCCAGCACTGAAGCTTTCTTT,CASSSTGAPSTEAFF
-,TRBV29-1,TRBJ2-7,-,TGCAGCGTCCCGACGGTGCAGGGTAGCTCCTACGAGCAGTACTTC,CSVPTVQGSSYEQYF
few,TRBV5-4,TRBJ2-1,-,TGTGCCAGCAGCTTGTTCTCTCCTAGCAGATACAATGAGCAGTTCTTC,CASSLFSPSRYNEQFF
-,TRBV25-1,TRBJ1-6,-,TGTGCCAGCGCTCTCCAGGTCCCTAATTCACCCCTCCACTTT,CASALQVPNSPLHF